This T cell receptor beta chain appears in the sequencing data of a study of T cell repertoires in cytomegalovirus infection. Whole-study context: CMV epitopes, recently identified HLA-C-restricted and well-studied HLA-B-restricted, were used. Public TCR beta signatures marked donors with CMV infection and the matching HLA. Study-level results: Carriers of CMV and the relevant HLA type were discriminated by public TCR beta frequency. The study found HLA-C-restricted CMV-specific TCR beta clonotypes dominating the ex vivo response.

This clonotype has a count of ten or more. Its antigen is not known. TCRdb analysed the reads with MiXCR anew, one entry per CDR3 protein. In the table there are more than 250,000 distinct CDR3 sequences, more than 20% of which are singletons. V lost 2 bases to trimming and J lost 0 bases, with 10 bases between them. Germline CDR1 and CDR2: SGHTA and FQGNSA. This CDR3 region has 16 residues. V gene TRBV7-2 combines with J gene TRBJ1-4; D unclear. The sequence derives from a human donor in good health (CMV status not recorded). Some clones in this sample may be carry-over from other donors' samples. The sequencing used cultured PBMCs, collected from culture after CMV antigen stimulation. CDR3 loop: CASSLRPIATNEKLFF. The CDR3 nucleotides read TGTGCCAGCAGCTTAAGACCCATAGCAACTAATGAAAAACTGTTTTTT.